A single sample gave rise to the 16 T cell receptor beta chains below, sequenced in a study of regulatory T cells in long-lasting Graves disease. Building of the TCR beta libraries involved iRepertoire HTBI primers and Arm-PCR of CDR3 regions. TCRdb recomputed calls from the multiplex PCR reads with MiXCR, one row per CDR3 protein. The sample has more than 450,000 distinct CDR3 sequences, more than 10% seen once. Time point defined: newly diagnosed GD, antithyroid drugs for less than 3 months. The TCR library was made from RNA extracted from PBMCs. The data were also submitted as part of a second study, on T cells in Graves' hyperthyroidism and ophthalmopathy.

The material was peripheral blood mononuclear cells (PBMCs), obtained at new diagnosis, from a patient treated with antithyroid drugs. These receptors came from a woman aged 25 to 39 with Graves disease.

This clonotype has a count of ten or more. CDR3 amino acids: CASSLAGNDNSPLHF. The CDR3 nucleotides read TGCGCCAGCAGCTTGGCAGGGAACGATAATTCACCCCTCCACTTT. The rearrangement links TRBV5-1 to TRBJ1-6; perhaps TRBD1 as D (5 bases). The CDR3 runs to 15 residues. V was clipped by 0 bases and J by 5 bases, with 9 bases between them. Germline-derived CDR1 and CDR2 are SGHRS and YFSETQ. The complete variable domain, with remaining parts taken from reference TRBV5-1 and TRBJ1-6, reads KAGVTQTPRYLIKTRGQQVTLSCSPISGHRSVSWYQQTPGQGLQFLFEYFSETQRNKGNFPGRFSGRQFSNSRSEMNVSTLELGDSALYLCASSLAGNDNSPLHFGNGTRLTVT.

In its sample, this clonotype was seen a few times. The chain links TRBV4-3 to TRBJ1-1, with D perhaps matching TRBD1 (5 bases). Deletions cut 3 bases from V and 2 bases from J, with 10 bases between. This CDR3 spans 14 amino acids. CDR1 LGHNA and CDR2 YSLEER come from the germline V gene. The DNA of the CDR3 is TGCGCCAGCAGCCATATGGGACTTAACACTGAAGCTTTCTTT. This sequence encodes CASSHMGLNTEAFF.

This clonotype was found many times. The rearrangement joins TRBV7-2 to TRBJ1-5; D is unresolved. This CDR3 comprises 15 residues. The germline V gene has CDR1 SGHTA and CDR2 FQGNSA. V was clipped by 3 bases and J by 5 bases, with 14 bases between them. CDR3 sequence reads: CASSLGSITHQPQHF. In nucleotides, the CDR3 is TGTGCCAGCAGCTTGGGGAGTATCACCCATCAGCCCCAGCATTTT.

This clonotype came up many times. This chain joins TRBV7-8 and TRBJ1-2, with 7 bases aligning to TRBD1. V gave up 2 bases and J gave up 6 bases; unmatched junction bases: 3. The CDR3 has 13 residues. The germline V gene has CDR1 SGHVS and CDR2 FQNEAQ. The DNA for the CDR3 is TGTGCCAGCAGCTTACAGGGGGTCGATGGCTACACCTTC. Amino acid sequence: CASSLQGVDGYTF. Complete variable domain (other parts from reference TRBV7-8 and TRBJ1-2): GAGVSQSPRYKVAKRGQDVALRCDPISGHVSLFWYQQALGQGPEFLTYFQNEAQLDKSGLPSDRFFAERPEGSVSTLKIQRTQQEDSAVYLCASSLQGVDGYTFGSGTRLTVV.

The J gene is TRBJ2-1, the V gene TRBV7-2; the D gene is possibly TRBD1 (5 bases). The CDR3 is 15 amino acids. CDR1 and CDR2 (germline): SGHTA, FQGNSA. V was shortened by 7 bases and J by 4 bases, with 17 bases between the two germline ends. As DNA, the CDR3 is TGTGCCAGCACCCTCATGGGGCCGACTTACAATGAGCAGTTCTTC. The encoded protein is CASTLMGPTYNEQFF. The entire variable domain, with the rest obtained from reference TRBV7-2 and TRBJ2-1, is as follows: GAGVSQSPSNKVTEKGKDVELRCDPISGHTALYWYRQSLGQGLEFLIYFQGNSAPDKSGLPSDRFSAERTGGSVSTLTIQRTQQEDSAVYLCASTLMGPTYNEQFFGPGTRLTVL.

The DNA of the CDR3 is TGCGCCAGCAGCCTGGGCAGGGCAGGGGGAAGGTCCCCTCAAGAGACCCAGTACTTC. Encoded protein: CASSLGRAGGRSPQETQYF. J is TRBJ2-5 and V is TRBV5-1, with TRBD1 matching 7 bases. There are 19 residues in the CDR3. V shed 4 bases and J 2 bases; nucleotides not matched to a gene: 20. CDR1 and CDR2 from the germline V gene are SGHRS and YFSETQ.

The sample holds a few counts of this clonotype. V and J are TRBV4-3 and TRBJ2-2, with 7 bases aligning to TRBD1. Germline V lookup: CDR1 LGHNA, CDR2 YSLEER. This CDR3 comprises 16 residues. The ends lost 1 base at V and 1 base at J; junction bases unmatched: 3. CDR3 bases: TGCGCCAGCAGCCAAGGTCCAGGGGGGAACACCGGGGAGCTGTTTTTT. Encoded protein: CASSQGPGGNTGELFF.

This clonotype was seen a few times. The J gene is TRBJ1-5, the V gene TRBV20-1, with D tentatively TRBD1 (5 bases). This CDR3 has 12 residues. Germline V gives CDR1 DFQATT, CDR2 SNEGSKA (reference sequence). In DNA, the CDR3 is TGCAGCGGGGGGGGGGGCAATCAGCCCCAGCATTTT. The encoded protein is CSGGGGNQPQHF.

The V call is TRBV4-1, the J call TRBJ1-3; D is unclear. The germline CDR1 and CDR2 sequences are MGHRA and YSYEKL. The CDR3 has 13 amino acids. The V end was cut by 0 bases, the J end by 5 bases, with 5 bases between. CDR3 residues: CASSQDGRNTIYF. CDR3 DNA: TGCGCCAGCAGCCAAGATGGGAGAAACACCATATATTTT.

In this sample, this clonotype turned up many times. CDR3 in amino acids: CASSLKAPGKLFF. As DNA, the CDR3 is TGTGCCAGCAGTTTGAAAGCCCCAGGAAAACTGTTTTTT. This chain links TRBV28 with TRBJ1-4; D gene ambiguous. CDR3 length: 13 residues. Germline assignment: CDR1 MDHEN and CDR2 SYDVKM. V was cut by 3 bases and J by 10 bases, with 12 bases left in between.

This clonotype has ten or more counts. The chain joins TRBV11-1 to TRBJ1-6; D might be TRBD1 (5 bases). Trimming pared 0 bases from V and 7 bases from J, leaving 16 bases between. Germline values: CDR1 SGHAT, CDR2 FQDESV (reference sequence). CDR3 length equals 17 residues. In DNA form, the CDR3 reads TGTGCCAGCAGCTTAGCCCACTACGGGACGGCCAATTCACCCCTCCACTTT. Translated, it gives CASSLAHYGTANSPLHF.

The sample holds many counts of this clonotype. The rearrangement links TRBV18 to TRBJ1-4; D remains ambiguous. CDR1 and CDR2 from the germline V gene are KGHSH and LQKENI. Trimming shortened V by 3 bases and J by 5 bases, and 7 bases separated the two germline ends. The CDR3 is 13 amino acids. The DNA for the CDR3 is TGTGCCAGCTCACCGGGCCTCAATGAAAAACTGTTTTTT. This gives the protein CASSPGLNEKLFF.

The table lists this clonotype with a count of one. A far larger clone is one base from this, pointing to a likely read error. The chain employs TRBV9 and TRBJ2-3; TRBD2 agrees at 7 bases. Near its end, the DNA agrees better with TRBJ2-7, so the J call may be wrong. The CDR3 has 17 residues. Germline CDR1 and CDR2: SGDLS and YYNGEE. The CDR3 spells CASSVATTGGTYNEQYF. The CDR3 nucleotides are TGTGCCAGCAGCGTAGCAACTACGGGAGGAACCTACAATGAGCAGTACTTC.

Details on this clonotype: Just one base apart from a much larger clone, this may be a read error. Here the CDR3 DNA reads TGTGCCACCAGCACATTACAAGCGGGGGAGTACAATGGGCAGTTCTTC. Protein sequence: CATSTLQAGEYNGQFF. The V call is TRBV15, the J call TRBJ2-1, with 8 bases that match TRBD2. Germline lookup yields CDR1 LNHNV and CDR2 YYDKDF (reference sequence). The length of the CDR3 is 16 residues. The complete variable domain, with remaining parts taken from reference TRBV15 and TRBJ2-1, reads DAMVIQNPRYQVTQFGKPVTLSCSQTLNHNVMYWYQQKSSQAPKLLFHYYDKDFNNEADTPDNFQSRRPNTSFCFLDIRSPGLGDTAMYLCATSTLQAGEYNGQFFGPGTRLTVL.

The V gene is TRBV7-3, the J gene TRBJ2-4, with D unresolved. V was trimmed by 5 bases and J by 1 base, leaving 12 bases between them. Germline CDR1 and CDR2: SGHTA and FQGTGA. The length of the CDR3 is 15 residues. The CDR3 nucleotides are TGTGCCAGCAGCACGGGCCGTGGGGCCAAAAACATTCAGTACTTC. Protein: CASSTGRGAKNIQYF.

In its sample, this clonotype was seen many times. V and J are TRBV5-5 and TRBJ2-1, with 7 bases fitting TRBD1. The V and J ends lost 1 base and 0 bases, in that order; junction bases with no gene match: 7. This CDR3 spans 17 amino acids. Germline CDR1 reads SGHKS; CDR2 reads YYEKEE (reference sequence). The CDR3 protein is CASSLSPGQSSYNEQFF. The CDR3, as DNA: TGTGCCAGCAGCTTGTCCCCGGGACAGTCCTCCTACAATGAGCAGTTCTTC.